The rows below give T cell receptor beta chains drawn from one sample of a study of T-cell memory formation after mild COVID-19. TCRdb re-called the 5' RACE reads with MiXCR, one entry per CDR3 protein. The data hold hundreds of thousands of distinct CDR3 sequences, with more than 20% observed a single time. Specimen: PBMCs or a T cell subset sorted from them (not recorded which). The receptor source for this set is an adult woman who had mild COVID-19 (a few samples of this study predate the infection). Cell type and time point are not known. Both conserved end residues are part of each CDR3. The D gene is left open where the match is weak. Clone size is shown for a subset of rows, as once, few, many or a class of expanded clone.

j_call: TRBJ1-5
v_call: TRBV7-8
clone_size: .
cdr3_length: 12
d_call: .
cdr3_aa: CASSYHTGLRHF
cdr3_nt: TGTGCCAGCAGCTATCATACGGGACTTCGACATTTT

j_call: TRBJ2-3
v_call: TRBV4-2
clone_size: few
cdr3_length: 15
d_call: .
cdr3_aa: CASSQEARSTDTQYF
cdr3_nt: TGTGCCAGCAGCCAAGAGGCAAGAAGCACAGATACGCAGTATTTT

j_call: TRBJ1-6
v_call: TRBV30
clone_size: .
cdr3_length: 15
d_call: TRBD1
cdr3_aa: CAWSTSGTGRSPLHF
cdr3_nt: TGTGCCTGGAGTACCTCCGGGACAGGGCGGTCACCCCTCCACTTT

j_call: TRBJ1-1
v_call: TRBV4-1
clone_size: few
cdr3_length: 13
d_call: .
cdr3_aa: CASSQVGATEAFF
cdr3_nt: TGCGCCAGCAGCCAAGTGGGGGCTACTGAAGCTTTCTTT

j_call: TRBJ1-2
v_call: TRBV5-4
clone_size: few
cdr3_length: 14
d_call: .
cdr3_aa: CASSLAGAGYGYTF
cdr3_nt: TGTGCCAGCAGCTTGGCAGGGGCGGGATATGGCTACACCTTC

j_call: TRBJ1-1
v_call: TRBV18
clone_size: few
cdr3_length: 16
d_call: TRBD1
cdr3_aa: CASSPGTGGLSTEAFF
cdr3_nt: TGTGCCAGCTCACCTGGGACAGGGGGCCTAAGCACTGAAGCTTTCTTT

j_call: TRBJ1-5
v_call: TRBV20-1
clone_size: .
cdr3_length: 14
d_call: .
cdr3_aa: CSARYALSNQPQHF
cdr3_nt: TGCAGTGCTAGGTACGCGTTGAGCAATCAGCCCCAGCATTTT

j_call: TRBJ2-2
v_call: TRBV7-6
clone_size: .
cdr3_length: 16
d_call: TRBD1
cdr3_aa: CASSSPTGGGSGELFF
cdr3_nt: TGTGCCAGCAGCTCTCCGACAGGGGGAGGGTCCGGGGAGCTGTTTTTT

j_call: TRBJ2-7
v_call: TRBV7-2
clone_size: .
cdr3_length: 12
d_call: .
cdr3_aa: CASSRPGYEQYF
cdr3_nt: TGTGCCAGCAGCCGCCCTGGATACGAGCAGTACTTC

j_call: TRBJ2-1
v_call: TRBV7-8
clone_size: .
cdr3_length: 15
d_call: TRBD2
cdr3_aa: CASSLRLAGVGEQFF
cdr3_nt: TGTGCCAGCAGCTTACGACTAGCGGGAGTGGGTGAGCAGTTCTTC

j_call: TRBJ2-7
v_call: TRBV6-5
clone_size: .
cdr3_length: 14
d_call: TRBD1
cdr3_aa: CASSNPGQPYEQYF
cdr3_nt: TGTGCCAGCAGTAATCCGGGACAGCCCTACGAGCAGTACTTC

j_call: TRBJ2-6
v_call: TRBV6-6
clone_size: .
cdr3_length: 14
d_call: .
cdr3_aa: CASSITSGANVLTF
cdr3_nt: TGTGCCAGCAGTATAACTTCTGGGGCCAACGTCCTGACTTTC

j_call: TRBJ2-2
v_call: TRBV4-1
clone_size: .
cdr3_length: 18
d_call: .
cdr3_aa: CASSRLSRGAGKSGELFF
cdr3_nt: TGCGCCAGCAGCCGCCTAAGCCGCGGGGCAGGGAAGTCCGGGGAGCTGTTTTTT

j_call: TRBJ1-1
v_call: TRBV7-9
clone_size: .
cdr3_length: 15
d_call: .
cdr3_aa: CASSIGTGGTTEAFF
cdr3_nt: TGTGCCAGCAGCATCGGGACCGGGGGGACCACTGAAGCTTTCTTT

j_call: TRBJ1-2
v_call: TRBV4-1
clone_size: few
cdr3_length: 15
d_call: .
cdr3_aa: CASSRPVSGFGGYTF
cdr3_nt: TGCGCCAGCAGCCGCCCCGTCTCGGGATTTGGGGGCTACACCTTC